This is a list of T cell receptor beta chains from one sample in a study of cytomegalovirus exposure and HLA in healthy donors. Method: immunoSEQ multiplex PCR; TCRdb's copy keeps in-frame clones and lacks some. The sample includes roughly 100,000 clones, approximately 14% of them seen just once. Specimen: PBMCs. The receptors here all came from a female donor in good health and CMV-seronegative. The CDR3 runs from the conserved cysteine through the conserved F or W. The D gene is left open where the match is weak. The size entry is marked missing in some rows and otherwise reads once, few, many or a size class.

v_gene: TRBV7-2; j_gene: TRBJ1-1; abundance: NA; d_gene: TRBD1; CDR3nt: TGTGCCAGCAGAGTTTCGGGACAGAAGAACACTGAAGCTTTCTTT; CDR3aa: CASRVSGQKNTEAFF
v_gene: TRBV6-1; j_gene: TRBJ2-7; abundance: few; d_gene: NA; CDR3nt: TGTGCCAGCAGTGGGGTGACTCCCTACGAGCAGTACTTC; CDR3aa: CASSGVTPYEQYF
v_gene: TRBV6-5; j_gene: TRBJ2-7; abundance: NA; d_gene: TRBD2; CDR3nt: TGTGCCAGCAGTACGGGACTAGCGGGAGTCGAGCAGTACTTC; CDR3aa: CASSTGLAGVEQYF
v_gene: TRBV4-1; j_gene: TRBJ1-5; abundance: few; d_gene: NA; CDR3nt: TGCGCCAGCAGCCAAGAAGGCGGCCCAGAACAGCATTTT; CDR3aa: CASSQEGGPEQHF
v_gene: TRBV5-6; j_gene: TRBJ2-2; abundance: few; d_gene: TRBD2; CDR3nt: TGTGCCAGCAGCTTGGAAATTAGCGGGAGGGTCAACACCGGGGAGCTGTTTTTT; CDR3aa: CASSLEISGRVNTGELFF
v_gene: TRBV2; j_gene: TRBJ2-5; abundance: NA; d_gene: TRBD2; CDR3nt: TGTGCCATCGGGACTAAACGTTGGGACCATCAAGAGACCCAGTACTTC; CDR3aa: CAIGTKRWDHQETQYF
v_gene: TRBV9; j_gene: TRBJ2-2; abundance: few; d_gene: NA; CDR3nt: TGTGCCAGCAGCCCTACTCCGCGACTAGCGAACACCGGGGAGCTGTTTTTT; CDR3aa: CASSPTPRLANTGELFF
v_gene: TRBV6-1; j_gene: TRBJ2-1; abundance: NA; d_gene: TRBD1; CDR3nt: TGTGCCAGCACTCCCGGGACAGGGGATTACAATGAGCAGTTCTTC; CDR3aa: CASTPGTGDYNEQFF
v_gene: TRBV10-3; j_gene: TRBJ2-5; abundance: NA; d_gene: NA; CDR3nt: TGTGCCATCAGTGAGGCCCGGGGCCAAGAGACCCAGTACTTC; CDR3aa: CAISEARGQETQYF
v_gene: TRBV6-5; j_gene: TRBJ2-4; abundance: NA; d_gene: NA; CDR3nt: TGTGCCAGCAGACGCGACAGCAGGTGGAACATTCAGTACTTC; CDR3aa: CASRRDSRWNIQYF
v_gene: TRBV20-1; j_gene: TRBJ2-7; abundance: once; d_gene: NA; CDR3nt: TGCAGTGTACACCCCCCCTCTGAGCAGTACTTC; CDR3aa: CSVHPPSEQYF
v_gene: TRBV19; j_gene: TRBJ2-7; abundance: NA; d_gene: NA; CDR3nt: TGTGCCAGTAGTACGCAGCGAGAGGCCTACGAGCAGTACTTC; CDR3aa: CASSTQREAYEQYF
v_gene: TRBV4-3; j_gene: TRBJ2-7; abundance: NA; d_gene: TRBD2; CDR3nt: TGCGCCAGCAGCCAAGGGGCTAGCGGGAGGAATGAGCAGTACTTC; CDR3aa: CASSQGASGRNEQYF
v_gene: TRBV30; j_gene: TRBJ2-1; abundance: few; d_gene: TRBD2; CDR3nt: TGTGCCTGGACCCGCGGGAGCTCCTACAATGAGCAGTTCTTC; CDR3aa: CAWTRGSSYNEQFF
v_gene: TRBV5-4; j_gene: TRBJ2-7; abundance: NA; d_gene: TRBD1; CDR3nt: TGTGCCAGCAGCCCGATCGATACAGGGGTGAGGTACGAGCAGTACTTC; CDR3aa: CASSPIDTGVRYEQYF
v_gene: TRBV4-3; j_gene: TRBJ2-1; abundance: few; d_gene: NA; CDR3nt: TGCGCCAGCAGCCAAGGGTCCAGCGGGACAGGCAATGAGCAGTTCTTC; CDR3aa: CASSQGSSGTGNEQFF
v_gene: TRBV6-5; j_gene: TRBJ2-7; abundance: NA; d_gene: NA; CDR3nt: TGTGCCAGCAGTTACTCCCCCATTTCCTACGAGCAGTACTTC; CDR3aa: CASSYSPISYEQYF
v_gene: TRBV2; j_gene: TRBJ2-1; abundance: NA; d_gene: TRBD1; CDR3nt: TGTGCCAGCAGTGGGACAGGGGGTTACTGGGAGCAGTTCTTC; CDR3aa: CASSGTGGYWEQFF
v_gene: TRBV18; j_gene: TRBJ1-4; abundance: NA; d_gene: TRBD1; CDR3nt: TGTGCCAGCTCACGAAGCCGACAGGGTTACGGAAAACTGTTTTTT; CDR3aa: CASSRSRQGYGKLFF
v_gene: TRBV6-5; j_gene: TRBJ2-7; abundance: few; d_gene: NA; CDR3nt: TGTGCCAGCAGTTCCCCCTTGGGCTTCTCCTACGAGCAGTACTTC; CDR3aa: CASSSPLGFSYEQYF